These T cell receptor beta chains were read from a single sample in a study of CD8 T cells in Susac syndrome. One entry per CDR3 protein results from TCRdb running MiXCR on the immunoSEQ multiplex PCR reads. The sample consists of about 300,000 distinct CDR3 sequences, roughly nine tenths of them appearing once. The sample was CD4+ T cells from PBMCs. Receptors were obtained from a human donor with multiple sclerosis. CDR3s include the opening cysteine and the closing phenylalanine or tryptophan. A D gene is named only where the DNA matches it firmly. Not every row has a clone size; where given, it reads once, few, many or a size class.

abundance,v_gene,j_gene,d_gene,CDR3nt,CDR3aa
-,TRBV12-3/TRBV12-4,TRBJ2-1,TRBD2,TGTGCCAGCAGGCGTCTAGCGGGAGTTCGCAATGAGCAGTTCTTC,CASRRLAGVRNEQFF
-,TRBV23-1,TRBJ2-7,TRBD2,TGCGCCAGCAGTCAACGTGGTAGCGGGGGCCCGTCGGTCGAGCAGTACTTC,CASSQRGSGGPSVEQYF
-,TRBV20-1,TRBJ2-7,-,TGCAGTGCTTCAACCGGGACGCTGACCTACGAGCAGTACTTC,CSASTGTLTYEQYF
once,TRBV11-1,TRBJ2-5,-,TGTGCCAGCACCCCTCGAAGGGGAGAAGAGACCCAGTACTTC,CASTPRRGEETQYF
-,TRBV6-2/TRBV6-3,TRBJ2-7,-,TGTGCCAGCAGTTACGTCGCGGGGCGACCCACCTACGAGCAGTACTTC,CASSYVAGRPTYEQYF
-,TRBV20-1,TRBJ2-3,-,TGCAGTGCTAGATCGGGAAGCACAGATACGCAGTATTTT,CSARSGSTDTQYF
once,TRBV30,TRBJ2-7,-,TGTGCCTGGAGTGCGGGAGAGCTCGAGCAGTACTTC,CAWSAGELEQYF
-,TRBV19,TRBJ2-5,TRBD2,TGTGCCAGTGGGAAGCGGACTAGCGGGAGGGGGTACCAAGAGACCCAGTACTTC,CASGKRTSGRGYQETQYF
-,TRBV4-3,TRBJ2-5,TRBD2,TGCGCCAGCAGCCAGGGACTAGCGGGATTGGAGACCCAGTACTTC,CASSQGLAGLETQYF
-,TRBV2,TRBJ1-1,-,TGTGCCAGCAGGCGGCAGGGCCTGAACACTGAAGCTTTCTTT,CASRRQGLNTEAFF
-,TRBV5-1,TRBJ2-5,TRBD2,TGCGCCAGCAGCTTGGACCCAGCGGGGCTGGAGACCCAGTACTTC,CASSLDPAGLETQYF
-,TRBV30,TRBJ1-2,TRBD1,TGTGCCTGGAGCGCCAGGGGGTATGGCGACTATGGCTACACCTTC,CAWSARGYGDYGYTF
-,TRBV20-1,TRBJ2-3,-,TGCAGTGCCACACGACAGAGCACAGATACGCAGTATTTT,CSATRQSTDTQYF
-,TRBV7-3,TRBJ2-3,TRBD2,TGTGCCAGCAGCTTAATACCTAGCGGGAGCCTTAATACGCAGTATTTT,CASSLIPSGSLNTQYF
-,TRBV20-1,TRBJ2-3,TRBD2,TGCAGTGCTACCCCCCGTCGGAGCGGGAGGCGGGACACAGATACGCAGTATTTT,CSATPRRSGRRDTDTQYF
-,TRBV19,TRBJ1-1,-,TGTGCCAGTCGCTCGGAGGGCGGTAACACTGAAGCTTTCTTT,CASRSEGGNTEAFF
once,TRBV12-3/TRBV12-4,TRBJ2-2,-,TGTGCCAGCAGTCCCCAACTTCTGAGAACCGGGGAGCTGTTTTTT,CASSPQLLRTGELFF
-,TRBV4-1,TRBJ2-1,TRBD2,TGCGCCAGCAGCCAGATGGGACTAGCGGGGCCGAGCTCCTACAATGAGCAGTTCTTC,CASSQMGLAGPSSYNEQFF
-,TRBV5-1,TRBJ2-3,TRBD2,TGCGCCAGCAAAACAGGTCTAGCGGGAAATTCGCGCACAGATACGCAGTATTTT,CASKTGLAGNSRTDTQYF
-,TRBV7-2,TRBJ2-3,TRBD1,TGTGCCAGCAGCTTAAACCAGGGGGACGCAGATACGCAGTATTTT,CASSLNQGDADTQYF
-,TRBV4-1,TRBJ2-2,TRBD1,TGCGCCAGCAGCCAATTGGGACAGGGCGGGAACACCGGGGAGCTGTTTTTT,CASSQLGQGGNTGELFF
-,TRBV2,TRBJ2-2,-,TGTGCCAGCAGTGAGGTCGACCCGCCGAGTACCGGGGAGCTGTTTTTT,CASSEVDPPSTGELFF
-,TRBV6-5,TRBJ1-3,-,TGTGCCAGCAGTTCCGGACAGCTAATCTCTGGAAACACCATATATTTT,CASSSGQLISGNTIYF
once,TRBV19,TRBJ1-2,-,TGTGCCAGTAGTGTTCACAGCGGGGATGGCTACACCTTC,CASSVHSGDGYTF
-,TRBV2,TRBJ2-7,TRBD1,TGTGCCAGCATTTCAGGGGGCTACGAGCAGTACTTC,CASISGGYEQYF
-,TRBV27,TRBJ2-5,TRBD2,TGTGCCAGCAGTTTGGGACTAGCGGGAGTAAAGACCCAGTACTTC,CASSLGLAGVKTQYF
-,TRBV7-3,TRBJ1-2,-,TGTGCCAGCAGCCCAATTGGCCCTCAGGGGAACTATGGCTACACCTTC,CASSPIGPQGNYGYTF
-,TRBV25-1,TRBJ2-1,TRBD2,TGTGCCAGCAGTCCGGGACTATCCTACAATGAGCAGTTCTTC,CASSPGLSYNEQFF
once,TRBV10-3,TRBJ1-1,TRBD1,TGTGCCATCAGTGAGTCGGGACAGGTGAACACTGAAGCTTTCTTT,CAISESGQVNTEAFF